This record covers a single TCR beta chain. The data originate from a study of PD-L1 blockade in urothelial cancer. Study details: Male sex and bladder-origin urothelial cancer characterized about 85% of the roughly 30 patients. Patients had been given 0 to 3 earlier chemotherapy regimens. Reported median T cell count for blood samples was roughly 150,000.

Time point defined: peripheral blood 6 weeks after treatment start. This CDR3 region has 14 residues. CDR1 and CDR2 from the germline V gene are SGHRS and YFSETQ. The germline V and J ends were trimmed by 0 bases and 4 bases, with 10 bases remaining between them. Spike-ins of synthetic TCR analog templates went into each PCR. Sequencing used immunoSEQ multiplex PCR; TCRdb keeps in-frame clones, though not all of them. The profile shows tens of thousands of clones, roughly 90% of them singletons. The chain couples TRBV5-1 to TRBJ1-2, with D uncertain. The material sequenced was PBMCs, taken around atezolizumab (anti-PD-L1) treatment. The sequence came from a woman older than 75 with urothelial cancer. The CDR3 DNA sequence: TGCGCCAGCAGCTTGGTTTCGGCGGTCTATGGCTACACCTTC. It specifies CASSLVSAVYGYTF.